This TCR beta chain was identified during a study of cytomegalovirus exposure and HLA in healthy donors. It was with 60 Vbeta and 13 Jbeta primers that the PCR ran. Data came from immunoSEQ multiplex PCR; TCRdb stores just in-frame clones and leaves some out. Of 150,000 or so clones listed, around 72% are singletons. CDR1 is KGHSH and CDR2 is LQKENI in the germline V gene. The CDR3 runs to 15 residues. V shed 2 bases and J shed 1 base, with 11 bases lying between them. The V gene is TRBV18, the J gene TRBJ1-1, with D possibly matching TRBD1 (5 bases). This clonotype originated in a man aged 40-50 years in good health and CMV-seropositive. Material for sequencing was PBMCs. CDR3 loop: CASSPEAGRNTEAFF. DNA of the CDR3: TGTGCCAGCTCACCAGAGGCAGGGCGGAACACTGAAGCTTTCTTT.